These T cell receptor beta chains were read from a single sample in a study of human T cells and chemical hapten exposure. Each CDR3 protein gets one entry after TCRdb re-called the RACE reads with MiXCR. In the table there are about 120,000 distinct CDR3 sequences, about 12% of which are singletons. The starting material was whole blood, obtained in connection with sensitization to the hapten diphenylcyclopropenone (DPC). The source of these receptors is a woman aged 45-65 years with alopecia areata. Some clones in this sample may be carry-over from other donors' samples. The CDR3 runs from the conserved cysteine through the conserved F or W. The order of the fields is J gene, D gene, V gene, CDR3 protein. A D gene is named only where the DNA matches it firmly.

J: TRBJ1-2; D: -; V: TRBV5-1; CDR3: CASSLAAWPYGYTF
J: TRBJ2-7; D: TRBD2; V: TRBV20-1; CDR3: CRGGVAGGDEQYF
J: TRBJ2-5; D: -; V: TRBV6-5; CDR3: CASSYSPTGHQETQYF
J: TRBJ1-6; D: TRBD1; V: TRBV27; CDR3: CASRVTGTHNSPLHF
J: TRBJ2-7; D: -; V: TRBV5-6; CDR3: CASSFRGEQYF
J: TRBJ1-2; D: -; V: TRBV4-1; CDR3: CASSRDPGPGGYGYTF
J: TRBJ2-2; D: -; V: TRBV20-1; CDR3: CSARDRLYQGTTGELFF
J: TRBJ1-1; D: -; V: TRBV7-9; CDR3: CASSPLVAEAFF
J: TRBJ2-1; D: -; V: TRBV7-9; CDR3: CASTREPRGFEQFF
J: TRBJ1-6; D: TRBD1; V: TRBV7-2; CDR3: CASSLTGATGSPLHF
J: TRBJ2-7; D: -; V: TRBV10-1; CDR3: CASSVANSYEQYF
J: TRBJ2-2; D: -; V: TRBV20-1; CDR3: CSASTGTGELFF
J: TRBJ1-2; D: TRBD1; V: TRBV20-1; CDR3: CSARESGTGGYTF
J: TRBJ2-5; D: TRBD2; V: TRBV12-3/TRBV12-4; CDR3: CASSLGGSSGGPTETQYF
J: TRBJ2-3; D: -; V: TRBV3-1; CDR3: CASSQDERTQYF
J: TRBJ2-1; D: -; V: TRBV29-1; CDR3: CSAYTGSSYNEQFF
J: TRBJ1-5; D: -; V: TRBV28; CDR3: CASSSLGDFASNQPQHF
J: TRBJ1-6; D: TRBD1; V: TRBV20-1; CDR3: CSARPGQGSYNSPLHF
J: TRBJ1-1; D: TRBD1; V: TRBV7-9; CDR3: CASSSTGADTEAFF
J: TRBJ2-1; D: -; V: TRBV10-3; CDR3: CAISEPQGMQFF
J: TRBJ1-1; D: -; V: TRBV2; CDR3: CASRKRGMNTEAFF
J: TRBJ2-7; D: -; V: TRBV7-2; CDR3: CASSLGGLSTAREQYF
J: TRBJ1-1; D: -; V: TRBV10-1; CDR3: CASSESRKGLTFF
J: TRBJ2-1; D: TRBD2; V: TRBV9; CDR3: CASSVGGRRGNEQFF
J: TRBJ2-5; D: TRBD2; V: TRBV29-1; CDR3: CSVEDRRTSGKETQYF
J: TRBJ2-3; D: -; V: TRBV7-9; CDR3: CASSSLTTSASTDTQYF
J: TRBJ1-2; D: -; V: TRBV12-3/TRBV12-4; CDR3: CASSLRAQRLTNYGYTF
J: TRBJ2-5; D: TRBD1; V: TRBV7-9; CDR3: CASSPTGGKETQYF
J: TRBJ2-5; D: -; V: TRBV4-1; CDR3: CASSQDPETQYF
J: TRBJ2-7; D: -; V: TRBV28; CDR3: CASSLVAMGNEQYF
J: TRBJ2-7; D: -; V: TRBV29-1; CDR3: CSVETATYEQYF
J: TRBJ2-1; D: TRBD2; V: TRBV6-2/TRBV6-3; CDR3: CASTRLAGGPRNEQFF
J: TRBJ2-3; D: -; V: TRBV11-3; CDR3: CASSSGDLSTDTQYF
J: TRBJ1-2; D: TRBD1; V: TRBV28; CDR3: CATFGTAYGYTF
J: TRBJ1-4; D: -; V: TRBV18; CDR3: CASSRTEGITNEKLFF
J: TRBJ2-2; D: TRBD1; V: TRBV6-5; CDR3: CASSQPPSRGTGELFF
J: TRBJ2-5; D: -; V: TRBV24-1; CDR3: CATSGREGGETQYF
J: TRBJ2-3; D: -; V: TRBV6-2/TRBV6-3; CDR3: CASSYSGLNTDTQYF
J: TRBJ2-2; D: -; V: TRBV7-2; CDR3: CASSIRMTGELFF
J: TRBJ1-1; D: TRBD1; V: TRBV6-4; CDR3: CASVPDRGNTEAFF
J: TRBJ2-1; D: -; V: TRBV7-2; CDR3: CASSFYEKAQFF
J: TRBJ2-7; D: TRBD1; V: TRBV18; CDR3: CASSPGTALYEQYF
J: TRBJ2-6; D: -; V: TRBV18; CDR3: CASSGEITTSGANVLTF
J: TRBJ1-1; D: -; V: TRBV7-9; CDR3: CASSLSEENTEAFF
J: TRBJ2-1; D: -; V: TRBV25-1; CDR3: CASSSTDGSSYNEQFF
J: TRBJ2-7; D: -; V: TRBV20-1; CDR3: CSARDGNSYEQYF
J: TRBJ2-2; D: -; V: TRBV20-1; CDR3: CSARGWGENTGELFF
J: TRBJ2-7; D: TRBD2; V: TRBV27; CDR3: CASSFSAGGLRAYEQYF
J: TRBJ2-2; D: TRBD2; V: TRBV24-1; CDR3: CATSPSGRDTGELFF
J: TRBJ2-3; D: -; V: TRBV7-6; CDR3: CASSLAAEKQYTQYF
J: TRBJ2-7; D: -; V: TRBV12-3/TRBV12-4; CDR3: CASRRTLYEQYF